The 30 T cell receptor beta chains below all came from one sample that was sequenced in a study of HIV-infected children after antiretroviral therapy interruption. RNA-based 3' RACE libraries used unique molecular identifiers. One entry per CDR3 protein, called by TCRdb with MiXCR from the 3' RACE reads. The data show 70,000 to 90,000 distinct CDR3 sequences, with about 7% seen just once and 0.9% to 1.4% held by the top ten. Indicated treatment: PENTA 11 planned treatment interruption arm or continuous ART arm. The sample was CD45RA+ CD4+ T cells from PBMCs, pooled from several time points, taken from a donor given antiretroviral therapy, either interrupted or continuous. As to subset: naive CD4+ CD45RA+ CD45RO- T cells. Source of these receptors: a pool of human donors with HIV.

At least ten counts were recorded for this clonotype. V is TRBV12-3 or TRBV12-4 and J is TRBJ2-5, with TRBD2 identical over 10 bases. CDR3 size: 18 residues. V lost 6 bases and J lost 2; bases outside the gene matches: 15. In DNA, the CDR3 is TGTGCCAGCAGCCCATCCTCCGGGCTAGCGGGGGAACAAGAGACCCAGTACTTC. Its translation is CASSPSSGLAGEQETQYF.

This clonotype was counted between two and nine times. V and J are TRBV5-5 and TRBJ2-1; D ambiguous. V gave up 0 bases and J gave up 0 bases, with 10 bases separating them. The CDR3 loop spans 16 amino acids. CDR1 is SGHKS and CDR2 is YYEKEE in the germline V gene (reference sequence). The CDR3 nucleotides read TGTGCCAGCAGCTTGGTGGCTAGACTCTCCTACAATGAGCAGTTCTTC. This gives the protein CASSLVARLSYNEQFF.

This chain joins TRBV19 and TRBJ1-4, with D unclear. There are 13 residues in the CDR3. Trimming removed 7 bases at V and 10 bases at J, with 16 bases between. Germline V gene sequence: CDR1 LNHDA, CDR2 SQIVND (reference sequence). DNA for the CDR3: TGTGCCAGTACCGCGCCCGACTTGGGAAAACTGTTTTTT. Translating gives CASTAPDLGKLFF.

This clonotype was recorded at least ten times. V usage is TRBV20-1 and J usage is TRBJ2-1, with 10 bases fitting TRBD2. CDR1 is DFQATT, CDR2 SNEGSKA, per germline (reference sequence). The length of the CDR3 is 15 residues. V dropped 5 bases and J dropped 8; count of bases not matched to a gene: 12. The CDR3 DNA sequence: TGCAGTGCTGCCCGGAGCGGGGGGGCCGTCGATGAGCAGTTCTTC. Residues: CSAARSGGAVDEQFF.

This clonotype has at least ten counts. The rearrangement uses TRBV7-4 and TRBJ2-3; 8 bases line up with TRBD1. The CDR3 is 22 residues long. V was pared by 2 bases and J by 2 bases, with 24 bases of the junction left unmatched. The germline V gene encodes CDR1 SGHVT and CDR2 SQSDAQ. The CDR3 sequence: CASSLWAIVGGRGRFFTDTQYF. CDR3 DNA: TGTGCCAGCAGCTTATGGGCTATCGTTGGTGGCAGGGGGCGCTTTTTCACAGATACGCAGTATTTT. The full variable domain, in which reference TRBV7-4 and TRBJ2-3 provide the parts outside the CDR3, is GAGVSQSPRYKVAKRGRDVALRCDSISGHVTLYWYRQTLGQGSEVLTYSQSDAQRDKSGRPSGRFSAERPERSVSTLKIQRTEQGDSAVYLCASSLWAIVGGRGRFFTDTQYFGPGTRLTVL.

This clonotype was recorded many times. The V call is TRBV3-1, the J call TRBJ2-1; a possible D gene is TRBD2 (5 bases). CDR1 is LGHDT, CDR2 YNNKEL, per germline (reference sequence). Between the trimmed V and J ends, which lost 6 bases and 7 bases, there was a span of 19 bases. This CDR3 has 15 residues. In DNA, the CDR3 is TGTGCCAGCAGGCTCGGCCTAGGTTCGGGGAATGAGCAGTTCTTC. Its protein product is CASRLGLGSGNEQFF.

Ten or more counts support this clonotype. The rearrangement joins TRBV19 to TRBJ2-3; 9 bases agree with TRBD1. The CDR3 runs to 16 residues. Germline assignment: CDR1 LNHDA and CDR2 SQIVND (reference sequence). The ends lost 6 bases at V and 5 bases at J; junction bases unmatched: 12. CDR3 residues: CASSLDRGNVVDTQYF. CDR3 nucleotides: TGTGCCAGTAGCCTCGACAGGGGGAATGTGGTAGATACGCAGTATTTT.

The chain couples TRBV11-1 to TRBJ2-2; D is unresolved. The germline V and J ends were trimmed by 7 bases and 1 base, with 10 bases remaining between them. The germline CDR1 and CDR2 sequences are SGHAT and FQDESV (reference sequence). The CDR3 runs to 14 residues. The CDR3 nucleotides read TGTGCCAGCATGTCGGGCGGGAACACCGGGGAGCTGTTTTTT. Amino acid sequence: CASMSGGNTGELFF.

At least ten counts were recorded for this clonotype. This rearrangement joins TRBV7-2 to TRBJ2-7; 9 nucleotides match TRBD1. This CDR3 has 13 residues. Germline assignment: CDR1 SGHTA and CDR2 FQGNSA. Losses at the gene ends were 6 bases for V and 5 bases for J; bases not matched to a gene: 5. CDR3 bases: TGTGCCAGCAGACCGGGACAGGGCCACGAGCAGTACTTC. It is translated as CASRPGQGHEQYF.

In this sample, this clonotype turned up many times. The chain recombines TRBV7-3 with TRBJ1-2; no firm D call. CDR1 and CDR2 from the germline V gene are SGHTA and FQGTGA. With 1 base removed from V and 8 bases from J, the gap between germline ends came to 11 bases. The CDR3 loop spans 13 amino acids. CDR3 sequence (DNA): TGTGCCAGCAGCTTAAATAAGGAAGAGGGCTACACCTTC. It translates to CASSLNKEEGYTF.

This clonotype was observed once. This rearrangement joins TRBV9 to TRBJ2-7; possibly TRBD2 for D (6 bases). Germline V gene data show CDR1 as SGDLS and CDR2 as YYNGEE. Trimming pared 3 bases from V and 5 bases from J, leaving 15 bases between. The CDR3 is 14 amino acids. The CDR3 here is CASSAQSGLNEQYF. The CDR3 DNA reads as TGTGCCAGCAGCGCCCAAAGCGGGTTGAACGAGCAGTACTTC.

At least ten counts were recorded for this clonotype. The CDR3 coding sequence is TGTGCCAGCAGCACTAGCGGGGGGGCCGGGGCCAAAAACATTCAGTACTTC. This codes for CASSTSGGAGAKNIQYF. The J gene is TRBJ2-4, the V gene TRBV12-3 or TRBV12-4, with 13 bases matching TRBD2. V trimming: 6 bases; J trimming: 1 base; junction bases outside the gene matches: 6. This CDR3 is 17 amino acids long.

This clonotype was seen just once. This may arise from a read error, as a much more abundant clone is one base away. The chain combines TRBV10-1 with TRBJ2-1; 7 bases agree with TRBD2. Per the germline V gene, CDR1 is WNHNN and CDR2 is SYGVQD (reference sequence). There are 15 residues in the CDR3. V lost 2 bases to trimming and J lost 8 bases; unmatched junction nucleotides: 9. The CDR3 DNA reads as TGCGCCAGCAGTGAGCGGGGGGAGGGTCTCGATGAGCAGTTCTTC. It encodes CASSERGEGLDEQFF.

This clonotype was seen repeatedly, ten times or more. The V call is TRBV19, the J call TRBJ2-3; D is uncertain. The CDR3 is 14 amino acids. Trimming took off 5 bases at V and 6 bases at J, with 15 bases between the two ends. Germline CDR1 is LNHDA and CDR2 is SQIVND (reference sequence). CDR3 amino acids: CASSPTTVWDTQYF. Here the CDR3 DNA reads TGTGCCAGTAGTCCCACGACGGTTTGGGATACGCAGTATTTT.

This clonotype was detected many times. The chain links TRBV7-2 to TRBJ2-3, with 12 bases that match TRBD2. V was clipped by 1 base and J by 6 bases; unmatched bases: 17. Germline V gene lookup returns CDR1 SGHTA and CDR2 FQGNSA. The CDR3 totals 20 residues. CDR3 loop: CASSLGRLAGGPLTSDTQYF. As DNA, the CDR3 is TGTGCCAGCAGCTTAGGAAGGCTAGCGGGGGGGCCGTTGACATCCGATACGCAGTATTTT.

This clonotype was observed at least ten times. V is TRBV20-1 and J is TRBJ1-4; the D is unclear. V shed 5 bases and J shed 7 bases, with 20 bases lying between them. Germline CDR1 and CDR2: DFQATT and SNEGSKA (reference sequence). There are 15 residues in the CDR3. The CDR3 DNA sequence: TGCAGTGCTCGTCCCATCCGGACCGAGGGTGAAAAACTGTTTTTT. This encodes CSARPIRTEGEKLFF.

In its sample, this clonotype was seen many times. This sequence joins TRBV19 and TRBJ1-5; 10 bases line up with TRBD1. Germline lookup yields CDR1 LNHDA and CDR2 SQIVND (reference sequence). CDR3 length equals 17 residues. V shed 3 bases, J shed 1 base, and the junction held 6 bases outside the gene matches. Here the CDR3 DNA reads TGTGCCAGTAGTATTGACGGGACAGGGGTGAGCAATCAGCCCCAGCATTTT. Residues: CASSIDGTGVSNQPQHF. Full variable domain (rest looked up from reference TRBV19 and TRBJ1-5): DGGITQSPKYLFRKEGQNVTLSCEQNLNHDAMYWYRQDPGQGLRLIYYSQIVNDFQKGDIAEGYSVSREKKESFPLTVTSAQKNPTAFYLCASSIDGTGVSNQPQHFGDGTRLSIL.

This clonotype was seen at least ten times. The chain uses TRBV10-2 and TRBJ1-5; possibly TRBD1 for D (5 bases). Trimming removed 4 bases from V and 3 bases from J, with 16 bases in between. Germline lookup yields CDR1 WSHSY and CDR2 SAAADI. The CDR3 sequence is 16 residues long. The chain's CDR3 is CASSGGAGILNQPQHF. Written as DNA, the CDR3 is TGCGCCAGCAGTGGAGGTGCAGGGATCCTCAATCAGCCCCAGCATTTT.

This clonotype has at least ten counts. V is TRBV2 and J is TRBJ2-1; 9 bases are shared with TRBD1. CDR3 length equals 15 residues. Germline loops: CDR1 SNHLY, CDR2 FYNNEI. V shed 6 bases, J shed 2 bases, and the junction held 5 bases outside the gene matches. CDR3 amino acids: CASRDRGSTYNEQFF. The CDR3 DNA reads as TGTGCCAGCAGGGACAGGGGTAGCACCTACAATGAGCAGTTCTTC.

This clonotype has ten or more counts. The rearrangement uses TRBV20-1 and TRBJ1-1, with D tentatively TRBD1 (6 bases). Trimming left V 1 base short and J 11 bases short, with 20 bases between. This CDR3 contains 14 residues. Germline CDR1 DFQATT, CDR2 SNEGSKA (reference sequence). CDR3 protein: CSARGGAGASVAFF. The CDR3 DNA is TGCAGTGCTAGAGGGGGGGCAGGGGCCTCGGTGGCTTTCTTT.

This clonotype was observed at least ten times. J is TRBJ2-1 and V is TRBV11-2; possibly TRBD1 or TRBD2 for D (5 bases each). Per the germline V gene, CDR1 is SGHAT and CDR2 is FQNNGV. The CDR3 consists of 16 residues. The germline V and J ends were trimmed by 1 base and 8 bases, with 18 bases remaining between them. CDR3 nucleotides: TGTGCCAGCAGCTTAGGAGGGCAGGGTATCTTCGATGAGCAGTTCTTC. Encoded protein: CASSLGGQGIFDEQFF. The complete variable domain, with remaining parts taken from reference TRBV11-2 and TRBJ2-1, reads EAGVAQSPRYKIIEKRQSVAFWCNPISGHATLYWYQQILGQGPKLLIQFQNNGVVDDSQLPKDRFSAERLKGVDSTLKIQPAKLEDSAVYLCASSLGGQGIFDEQFFGPGTRLTVL.

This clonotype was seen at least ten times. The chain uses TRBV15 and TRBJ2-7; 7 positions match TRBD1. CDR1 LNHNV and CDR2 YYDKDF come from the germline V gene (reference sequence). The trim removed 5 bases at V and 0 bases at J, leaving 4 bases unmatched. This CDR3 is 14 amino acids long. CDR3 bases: TGTGCCACCAGCCGAGGGACAGCCTCCTACGAGCAGTACTTC. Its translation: CATSRGTASYEQYF.

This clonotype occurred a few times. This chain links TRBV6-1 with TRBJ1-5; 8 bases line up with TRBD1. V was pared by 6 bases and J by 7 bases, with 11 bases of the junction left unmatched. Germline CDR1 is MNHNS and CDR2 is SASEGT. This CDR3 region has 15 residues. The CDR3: CASRNQGAGKQPQHF. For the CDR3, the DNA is TGTGCCAGCAGGAACCAGGGGGCGGGAAAACAGCCCCAGCATTTT.

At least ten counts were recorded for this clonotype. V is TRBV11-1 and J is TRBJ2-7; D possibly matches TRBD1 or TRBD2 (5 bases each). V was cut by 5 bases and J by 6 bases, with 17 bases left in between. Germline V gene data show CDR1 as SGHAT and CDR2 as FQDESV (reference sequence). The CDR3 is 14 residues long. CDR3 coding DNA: TGTGCCAGCAGCCCGGGGCAAGGGCAGAGCGAGCAGTACTTC. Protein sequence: CASSPGQGQSEQYF.

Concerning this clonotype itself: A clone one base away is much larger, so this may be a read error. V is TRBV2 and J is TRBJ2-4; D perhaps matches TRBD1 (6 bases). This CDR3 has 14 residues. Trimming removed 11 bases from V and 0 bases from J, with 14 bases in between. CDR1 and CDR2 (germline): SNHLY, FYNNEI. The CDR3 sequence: CALRDILAKNIQYF. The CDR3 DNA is TGTGCCCTTCGGGACATCCTAGCCAAAAACATTCAGTACTTC.

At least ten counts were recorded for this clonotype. CDR3 protein: CASSHNRETQYF. The CDR3, as DNA: TGTGCCAGCAGTCACAACAGAGAGACCCAGTACTTC. The chain links TRBV27 to TRBJ2-5; D is uncertain. This CDR3 is built from 12 residues. Trimming took off 5 bases at V and 4 bases at J, with 8 bases between the two ends. CDR1 is MNHEY, CDR2 SMNVEV, per germline (reference sequence).

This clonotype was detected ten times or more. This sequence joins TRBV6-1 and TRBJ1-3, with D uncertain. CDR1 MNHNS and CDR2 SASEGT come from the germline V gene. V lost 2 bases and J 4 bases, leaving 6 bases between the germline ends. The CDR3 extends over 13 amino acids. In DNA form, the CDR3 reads TGTGCCAGCAGTGAAACGGACGGAAACACCATATATTTT. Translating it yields CASSETDGNTIYF.

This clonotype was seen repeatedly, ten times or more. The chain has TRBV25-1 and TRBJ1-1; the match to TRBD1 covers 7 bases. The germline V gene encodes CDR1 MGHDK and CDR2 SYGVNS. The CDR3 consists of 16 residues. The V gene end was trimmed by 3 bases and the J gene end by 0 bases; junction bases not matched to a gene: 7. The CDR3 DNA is TGTGCCAGCAGTGACCCCGGACAGGACATGAACACTGAAGCTTTCTTT. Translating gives CASSDPGQDMNTEAFF.

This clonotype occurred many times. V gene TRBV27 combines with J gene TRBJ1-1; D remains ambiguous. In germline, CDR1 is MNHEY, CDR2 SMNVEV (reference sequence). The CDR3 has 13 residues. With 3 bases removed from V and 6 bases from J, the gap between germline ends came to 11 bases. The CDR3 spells CASSLWAKSEAFF. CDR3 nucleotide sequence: TGTGCCAGCAGTTTGTGGGCTAAGTCTGAAGCTTTCTTT.

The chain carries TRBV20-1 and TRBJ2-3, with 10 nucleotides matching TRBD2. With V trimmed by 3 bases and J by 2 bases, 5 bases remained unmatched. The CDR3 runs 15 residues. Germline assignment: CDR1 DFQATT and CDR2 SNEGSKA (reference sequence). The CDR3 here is CSASVLAGATDTQYF. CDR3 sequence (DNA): TGCAGTGCTAGTGTGCTAGCGGGGGCCACAGATACGCAGTATTTT.